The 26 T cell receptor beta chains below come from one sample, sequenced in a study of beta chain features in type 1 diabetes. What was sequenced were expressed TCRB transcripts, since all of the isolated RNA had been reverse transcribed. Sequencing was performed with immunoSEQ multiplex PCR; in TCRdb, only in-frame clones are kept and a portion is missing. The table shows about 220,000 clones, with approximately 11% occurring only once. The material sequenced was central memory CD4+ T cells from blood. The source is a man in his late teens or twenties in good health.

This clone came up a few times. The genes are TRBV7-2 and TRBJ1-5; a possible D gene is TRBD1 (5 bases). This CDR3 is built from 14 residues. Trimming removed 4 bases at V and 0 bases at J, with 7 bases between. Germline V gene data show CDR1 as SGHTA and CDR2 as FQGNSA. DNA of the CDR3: TGTGCCAGCAGCTCGACAGCTAGCAATCAGCCCCAGCATTTT. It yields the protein CASSSTASNQPQHF.

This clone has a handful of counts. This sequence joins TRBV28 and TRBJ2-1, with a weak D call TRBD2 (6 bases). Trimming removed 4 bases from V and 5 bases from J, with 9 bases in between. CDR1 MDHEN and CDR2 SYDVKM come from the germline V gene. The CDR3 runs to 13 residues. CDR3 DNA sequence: TGTGCCAGCAGTTCCGGACTAAACAATGAGCAGTTCTTC. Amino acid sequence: CASSSGLNNEQFF.

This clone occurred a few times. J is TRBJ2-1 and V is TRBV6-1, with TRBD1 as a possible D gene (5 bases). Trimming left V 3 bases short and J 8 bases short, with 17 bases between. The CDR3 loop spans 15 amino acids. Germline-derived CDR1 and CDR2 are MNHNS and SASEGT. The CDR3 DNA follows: TGTGCCAGCAGTGATGGAGTTAGGGGTCGGGATGAGCAGTTCTTC. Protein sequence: CASSDGVRGRDEQFF.

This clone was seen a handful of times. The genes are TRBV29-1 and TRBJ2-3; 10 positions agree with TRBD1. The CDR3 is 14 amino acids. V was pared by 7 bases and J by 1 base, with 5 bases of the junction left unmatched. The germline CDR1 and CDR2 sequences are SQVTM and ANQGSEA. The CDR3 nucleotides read TGCAGCGCCGACAGGGGGCAGGGCACAGATACGCAGTATTTT. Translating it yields CSADRGQGTDTQYF.

The CDR3 nucleotides read TGTGCCAGCAGTCGCGGGGGCACTTACCGTGAAGCTTTCTTT. It is translated as CASSRGGTYREAFF. This chain connects TRBV2 to TRBJ1-1; a weak D match, TRBD1 (6 bases). This CDR3 is built from 14 residues. Germline CDR1 reads SNHLY; CDR2 reads FYNNEI. Trimming removed 5 bases at V and 7 bases at J, with 17 bases between.

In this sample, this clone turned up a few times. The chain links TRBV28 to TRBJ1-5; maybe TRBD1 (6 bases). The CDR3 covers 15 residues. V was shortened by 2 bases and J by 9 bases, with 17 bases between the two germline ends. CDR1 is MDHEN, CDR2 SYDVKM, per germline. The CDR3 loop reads CASSLNPGALRPQHF. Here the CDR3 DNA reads TGTGCCAGCAGTTTAAACCCGGGGGCTCTGCGGCCCCAGCATTTT.

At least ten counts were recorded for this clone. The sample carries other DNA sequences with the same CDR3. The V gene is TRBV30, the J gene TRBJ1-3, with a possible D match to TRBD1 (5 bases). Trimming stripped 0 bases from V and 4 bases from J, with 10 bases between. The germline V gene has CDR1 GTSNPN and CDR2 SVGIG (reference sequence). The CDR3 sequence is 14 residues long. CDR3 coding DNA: TGTGCCTGGAGTGTGGGGACGGGAGGAAACACCATATATTTT. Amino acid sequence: CAWSVGTGGNTIYF.

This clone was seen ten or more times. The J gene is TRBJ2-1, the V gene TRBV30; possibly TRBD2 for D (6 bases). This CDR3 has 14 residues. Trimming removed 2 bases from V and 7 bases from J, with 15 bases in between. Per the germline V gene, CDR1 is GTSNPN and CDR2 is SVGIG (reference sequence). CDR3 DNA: TGTGCCTGGAGTCCGGGAGCGCCGTATAATGAGCAGTTCTTC. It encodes CAWSPGAPYNEQFF.

The CDR3 DNA reads as TGTGCCAGCTCACCACTTCGGACAGGTTCGAACACTGAAGCTTTCTTT. Encoded protein: CASSPLRTGSNTEAFF. The chain links TRBV18 to TRBJ1-1, with 7 nucleotides matching TRBD1. The V gene's germline CDR1 is KGHSH and CDR2 LQKENI. Trimming removed 1 base from V and 1 base from J; junction bases left unmatched: 6. CDR3 size: 16 residues.

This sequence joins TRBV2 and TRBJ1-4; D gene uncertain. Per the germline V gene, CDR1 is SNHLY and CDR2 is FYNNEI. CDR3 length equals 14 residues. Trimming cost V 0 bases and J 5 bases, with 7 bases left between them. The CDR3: CASSEADGNEKLFF. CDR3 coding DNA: TGTGCCAGCAGTGAAGCGGACGGAAATGAAAAACTGTTTTTT.

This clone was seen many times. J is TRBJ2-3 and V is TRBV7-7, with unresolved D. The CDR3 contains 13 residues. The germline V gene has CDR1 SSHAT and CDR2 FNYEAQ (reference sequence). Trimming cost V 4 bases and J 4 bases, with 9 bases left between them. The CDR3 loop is CASSSQSADTQYF. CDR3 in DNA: TGTGCCAGCAGCTCTCAGTCGGCAGATACGCAGTATTTT.

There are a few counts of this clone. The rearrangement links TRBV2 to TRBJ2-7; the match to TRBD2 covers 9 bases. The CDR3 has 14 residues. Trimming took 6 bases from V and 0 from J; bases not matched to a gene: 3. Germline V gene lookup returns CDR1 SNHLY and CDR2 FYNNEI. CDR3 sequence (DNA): TGTGCCAGCAGATTAGCGGGAGACTCCTACGAGCAGTACTTC. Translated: CASRLAGDSYEQYF.

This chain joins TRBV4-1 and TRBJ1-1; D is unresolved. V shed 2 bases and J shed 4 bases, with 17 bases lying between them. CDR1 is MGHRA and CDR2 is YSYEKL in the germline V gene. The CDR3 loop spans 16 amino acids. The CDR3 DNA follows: TGCGCCAGCAGCCAAAGGCGACTGGTCAGTGGCACTGAAGCTTTCTTT. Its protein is CASSQRRLVSGTEAFF.

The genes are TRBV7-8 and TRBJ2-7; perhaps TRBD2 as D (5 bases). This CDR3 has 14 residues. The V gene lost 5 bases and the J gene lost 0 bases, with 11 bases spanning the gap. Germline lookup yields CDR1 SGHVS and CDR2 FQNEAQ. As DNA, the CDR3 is TGTGCCAGCAGCCGGAGCGGTAACTCCTACGAGCAGTACTTC. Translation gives CASSRSGNSYEQYF.

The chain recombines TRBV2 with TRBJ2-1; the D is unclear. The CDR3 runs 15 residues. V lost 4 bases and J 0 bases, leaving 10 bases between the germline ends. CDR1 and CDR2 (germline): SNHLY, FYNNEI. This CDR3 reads CASSGHRTSYNEQFF. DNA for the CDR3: TGTGCCAGCAGTGGCCACCGGACCTCCTACAATGAGCAGTTCTTC. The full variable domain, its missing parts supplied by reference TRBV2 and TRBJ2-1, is EPEVTQTPSHQVTQMGQEVILRCVPISNHLYFYWYRQILGQKVEFLVSFYNNEISEKSEIFDDQFSVERPDGSNFTLKIRSTKLEDSAMYFCASSGHRTSYNEQFFGPGTRLTVL.

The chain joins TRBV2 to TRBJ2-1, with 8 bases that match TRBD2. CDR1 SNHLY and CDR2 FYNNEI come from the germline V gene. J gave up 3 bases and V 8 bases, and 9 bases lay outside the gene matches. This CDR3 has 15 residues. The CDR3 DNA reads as TGTGCCAGCGGGGCAGAAAGCGGGGGCTACAATGAGCAGTTCTTC. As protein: CASGAESGGYNEQFF.

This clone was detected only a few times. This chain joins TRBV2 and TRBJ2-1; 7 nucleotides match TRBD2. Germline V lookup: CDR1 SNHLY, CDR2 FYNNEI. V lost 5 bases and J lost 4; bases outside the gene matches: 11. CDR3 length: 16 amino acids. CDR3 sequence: CASSYPGTKGYNEQFF. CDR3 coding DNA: TGTGCCAGCAGTTACCCCGGGACTAAAGGGTACAATGAGCAGTTCTTC.

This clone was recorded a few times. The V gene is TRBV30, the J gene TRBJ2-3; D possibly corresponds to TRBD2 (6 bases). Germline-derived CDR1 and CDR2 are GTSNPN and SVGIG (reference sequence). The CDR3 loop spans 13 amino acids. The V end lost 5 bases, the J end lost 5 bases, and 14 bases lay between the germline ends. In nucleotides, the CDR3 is TGTGCCTGGGCCTCGGGGCGGGGAGATACGCAGTATTTT. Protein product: CAWASGRGDTQYF.

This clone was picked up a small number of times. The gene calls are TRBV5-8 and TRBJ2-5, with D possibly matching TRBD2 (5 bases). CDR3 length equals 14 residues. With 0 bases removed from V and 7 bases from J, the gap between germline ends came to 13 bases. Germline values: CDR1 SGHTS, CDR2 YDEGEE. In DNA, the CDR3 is TGTGCCAGCAGCTTGGATACGACTACCGGGACCCAGTACTTC. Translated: CASSLDTTTGTQYF.

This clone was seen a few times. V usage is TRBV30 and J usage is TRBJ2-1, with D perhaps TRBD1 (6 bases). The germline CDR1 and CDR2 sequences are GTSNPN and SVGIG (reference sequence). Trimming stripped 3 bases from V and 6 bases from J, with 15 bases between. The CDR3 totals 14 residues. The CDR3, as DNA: TGTGCCTGGAGGGGCGACAGGTTACCCAATGAGCAGTTCTTC. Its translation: CAWRGDRLPNEQFF.

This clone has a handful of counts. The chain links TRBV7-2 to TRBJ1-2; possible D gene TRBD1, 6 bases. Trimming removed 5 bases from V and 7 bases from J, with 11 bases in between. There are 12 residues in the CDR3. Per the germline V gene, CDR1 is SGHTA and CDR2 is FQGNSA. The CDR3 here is CASSRTEIGYTF. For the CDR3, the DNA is TGTGCCAGCAGCCGGACAGAGATTGGCTACACCTTC.

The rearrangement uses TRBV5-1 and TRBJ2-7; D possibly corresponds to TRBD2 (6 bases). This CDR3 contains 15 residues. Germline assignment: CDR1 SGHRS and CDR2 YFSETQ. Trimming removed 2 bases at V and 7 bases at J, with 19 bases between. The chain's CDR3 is CASSFRLAILREQYF. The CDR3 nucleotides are TGCGCCAGCAGCTTTCGCCTAGCGATACTTAGGGAGCAGTACTTC.

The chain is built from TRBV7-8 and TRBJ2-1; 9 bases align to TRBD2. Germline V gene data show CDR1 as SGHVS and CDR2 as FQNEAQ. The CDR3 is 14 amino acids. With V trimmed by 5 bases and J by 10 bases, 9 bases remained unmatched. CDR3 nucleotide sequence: TGTGCCAGCAGCGCCCGCCCGACTAGCGGCGAGCAGTTCTTC. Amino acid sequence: CASSARPTSGEQFF.

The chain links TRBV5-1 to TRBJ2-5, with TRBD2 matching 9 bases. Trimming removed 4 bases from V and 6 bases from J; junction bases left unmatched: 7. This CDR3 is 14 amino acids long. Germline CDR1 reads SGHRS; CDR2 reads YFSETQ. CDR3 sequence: CASSGAGGPKTQYF. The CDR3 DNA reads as TGCGCCAGCAGCGGGGCGGGAGGGCCAAAGACCCAGTACTTC.

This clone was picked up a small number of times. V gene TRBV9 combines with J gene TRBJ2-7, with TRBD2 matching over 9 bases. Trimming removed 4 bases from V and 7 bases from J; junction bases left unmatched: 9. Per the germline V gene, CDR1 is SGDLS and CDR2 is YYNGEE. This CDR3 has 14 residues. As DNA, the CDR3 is TGTGCCAGCAGCCCTGGGGTAGCGGGAGAGGAGCAGTACTTC. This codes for CASSPGVAGEEQYF.

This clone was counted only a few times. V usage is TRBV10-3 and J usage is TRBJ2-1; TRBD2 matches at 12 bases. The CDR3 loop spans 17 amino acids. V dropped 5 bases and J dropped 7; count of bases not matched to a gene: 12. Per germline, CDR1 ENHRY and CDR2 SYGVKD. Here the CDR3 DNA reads TGTGCCATCAGTCCTACGACTAGCGGGAGTGTAATAAATGAGCAGTTCTTC. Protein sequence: CAISPTTSGSVINEQFF.